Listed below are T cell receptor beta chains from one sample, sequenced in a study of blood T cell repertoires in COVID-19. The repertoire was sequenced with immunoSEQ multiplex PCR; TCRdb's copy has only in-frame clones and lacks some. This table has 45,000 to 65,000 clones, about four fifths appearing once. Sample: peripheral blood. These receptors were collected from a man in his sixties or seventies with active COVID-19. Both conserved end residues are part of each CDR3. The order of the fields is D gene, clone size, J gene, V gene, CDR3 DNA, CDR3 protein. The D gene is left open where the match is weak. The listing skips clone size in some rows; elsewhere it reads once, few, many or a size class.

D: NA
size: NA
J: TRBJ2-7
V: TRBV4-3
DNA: TGCGCCAGCAGCCAAGATGTAGGAGGCAACGGGTACGAGCAGTACTTC
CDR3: CASSQDVGGNGYEQYF

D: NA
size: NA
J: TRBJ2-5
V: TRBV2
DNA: TGTGCCAGCAGTGAAGGCCCAACTCAAGAGACCCAGTACTTC
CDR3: CASSEGPTQETQYF

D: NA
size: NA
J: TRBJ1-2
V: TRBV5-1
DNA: TGCGCCAGCAGCAAACGACAGGTCGGCTATGGCTACACCTTC
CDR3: CASSKRQVGYGYTF

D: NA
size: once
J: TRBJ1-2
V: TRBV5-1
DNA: TGCGCCAGCAGCTTGGCGGGCGGAACTAGCTATGGCTACACCTTC
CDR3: CASSLAGGTSYGYTF

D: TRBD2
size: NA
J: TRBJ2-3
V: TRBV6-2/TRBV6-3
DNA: TGTGCCAGCAGCTATAGCGGGGGGGCAACAGATACGCAGTATTTT
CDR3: CASSYSGGATDTQYF

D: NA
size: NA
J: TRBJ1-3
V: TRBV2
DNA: TGTGCCAGCAGTGCAGGAGGGTCTGACACCATATATTTT
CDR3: CASSAGGSDTIYF

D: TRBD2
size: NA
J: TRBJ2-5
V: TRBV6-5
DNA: TGTGCCAGCACAAGGCTAGCGGGGTCACAAGAGACCCAGTACTTC
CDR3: CASTRLAGSQETQYF

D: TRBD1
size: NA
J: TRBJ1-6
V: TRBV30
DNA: TGTGCCTGGACGACAGGGGAAAATTCACCCCTCCACTTT
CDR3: CAWTTGENSPLHF

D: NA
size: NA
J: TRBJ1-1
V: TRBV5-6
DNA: TGTGCCAGCAGCCCGCCCCCTCCTACGACTGAAGCTTTCTTT
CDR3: CASSPPPPTTEAFF

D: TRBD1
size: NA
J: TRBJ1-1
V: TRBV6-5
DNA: TGTGCCAGCAGTTACCGTGGGACAGGGATGAACACTGAAGCTTTCTTT
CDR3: CASSYRGTGMNTEAFF

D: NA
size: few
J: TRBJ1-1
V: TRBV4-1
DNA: TGCGCCAGCAGCCAAGTTCCGGGGGAAGGCACTGAAGCTTTCTTT
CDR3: CASSQVPGEGTEAFF

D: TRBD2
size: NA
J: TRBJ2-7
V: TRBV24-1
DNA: TGTGCCACCAGCATCCAGCGGGGGACCCTCCAACGGTACTACGAGCAGTACTTC
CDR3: CATSIQRGTLQRYYEQYF

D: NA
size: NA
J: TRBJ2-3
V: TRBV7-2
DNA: TGTGCCAGCAGCTTACGGAGCGGTCGAGATACGCAGTATTTT
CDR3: CASSLRSGRDTQYF

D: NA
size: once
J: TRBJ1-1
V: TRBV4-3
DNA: TGCGCCAGCAGCCAAGATGTGGCAGGCACTGAAGCTTTCTTT
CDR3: CASSQDVAGTEAFF

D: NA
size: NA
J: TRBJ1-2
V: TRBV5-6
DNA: TGTGCCAGCAGCACAGGGACGTATGGCTACACCTTC
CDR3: CASSTGTYGYTF

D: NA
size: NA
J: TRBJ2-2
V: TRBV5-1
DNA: TGCGCCAGCAGCGTAGGACATGTGAACACCGGGGAGCTGTTTTTT
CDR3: CASSVGHVNTGELFF

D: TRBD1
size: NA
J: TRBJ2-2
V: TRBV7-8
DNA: TGTGCCAGCAGCTTAGCCGGGACAGGGCAAAGGACCGGGGAGCTGTTTTTT
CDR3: CASSLAGTGQRTGELFF

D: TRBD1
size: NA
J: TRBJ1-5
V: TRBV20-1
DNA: TGCAGCACAGGGGACAGTCAGCCCCAGCATTTT
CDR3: CSTGDSQPQHF

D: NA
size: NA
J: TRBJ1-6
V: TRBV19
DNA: TGTGCCAGTCGAGGACAGAACTATAATTCACCCCTCCACTTT
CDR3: CASRGQNYNSPLHF

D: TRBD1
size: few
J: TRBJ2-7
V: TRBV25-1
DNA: TGTGCCAGCAGCCGGGACAGGGGGCGAGGCTACGAGCAGTACTTC
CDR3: CASSRDRGRGYEQYF

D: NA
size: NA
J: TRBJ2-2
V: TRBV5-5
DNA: TGTGCCAGCAGCCCGAAGGGCGGGGACACCGGGGAGCTGTTTTTT
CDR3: CASSPKGGDTGELFF

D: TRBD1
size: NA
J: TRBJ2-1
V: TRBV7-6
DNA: TGTGCCAGCAGCTTATTTACAGGGGGCTCCTACAATGAGCAGTTCTTC
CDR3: CASSLFTGGSYNEQFF

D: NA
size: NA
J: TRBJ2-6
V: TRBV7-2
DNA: TGTGCCAGCAGCTTGCGAGAGTCTTACTCTGGGGCCAACGTCCTGACTTTC
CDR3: CASSLRESYSGANVLTF

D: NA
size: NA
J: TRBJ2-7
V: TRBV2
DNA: TGTGCCAGCAGTGGGGGGACTGCCGCCCTACCCATCTGGGAGCAGTACTTC
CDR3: CASSGGTAALPIWEQYF

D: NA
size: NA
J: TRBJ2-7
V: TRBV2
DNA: TGTGCCAGCAGTGAAGGTGGTCGGTTTGGCGAGCAGTACTTC
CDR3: CASSEGGRFGEQYF

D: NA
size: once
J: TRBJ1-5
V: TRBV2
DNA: TGTGCCAGCAGTGTGATGGGAGATCAGCCCCAGCATTTT
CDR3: CASSVMGDQPQHF

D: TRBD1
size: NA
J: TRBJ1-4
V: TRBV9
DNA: TGTGCCAGCTCCCGGGACAGGGGGGCAACTAATGAAAAACTGTTTTTT
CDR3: CASSRDRGATNEKLFF

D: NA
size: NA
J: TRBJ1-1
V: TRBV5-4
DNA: TGTGCCAGCAGCTTGGGCGAGAACACTGAAGCTTTCTTT
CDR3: CASSLGENTEAFF

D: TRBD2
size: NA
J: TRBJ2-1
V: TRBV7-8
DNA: TGTGCCAGCAGCTTTAGACTAGCGGGGTTAGGCTCCTACAATGAGCAGTTCTTC
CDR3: CASSFRLAGLGSYNEQFF

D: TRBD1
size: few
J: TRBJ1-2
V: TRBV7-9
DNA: TGTGCCAGCAGCTTTACAGGGGCGTCCTATGGCTACACCTTC
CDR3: CASSFTGASYGYTF

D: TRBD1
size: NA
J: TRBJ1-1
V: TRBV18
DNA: TGTGCCAGCTCGCCAGGGACAGGGAAATTGGGCACTGAAGCTTTCTTT
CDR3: CASSPGTGKLGTEAFF

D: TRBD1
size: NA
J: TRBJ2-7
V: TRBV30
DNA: TGTGCCTGGAGCTGGGGGTACGGGACAGGGTTCGACGAGCAGTACTTC
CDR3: CAWSWGYGTGFDEQYF

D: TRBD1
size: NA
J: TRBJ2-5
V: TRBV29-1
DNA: TGCAGCGTAGTTGGGATGACAGGGTACGAGACCCAGTACTTC
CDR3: CSVVGMTGYETQYF

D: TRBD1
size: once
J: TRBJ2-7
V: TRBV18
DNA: TGTGCCAGCTCACAGAGACAGGGGGCGGCCCCCGAGCAGTACTTC
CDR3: CASSQRQGAAPEQYF

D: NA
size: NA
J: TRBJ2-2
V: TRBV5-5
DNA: TGTGCCAGCCGAACGGGGGAGAGCACCGGGGAGCTGTTTTTT
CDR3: CASRTGESTGELFF

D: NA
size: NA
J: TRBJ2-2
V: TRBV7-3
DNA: TGTGCCAGCAGGAAGGGACAGAACACCGGGGAGCTGTTTTTT
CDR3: CASRKGQNTGELFF

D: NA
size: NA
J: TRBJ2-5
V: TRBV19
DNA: TGTGCCAGTAGTATTACCTCCTCCCGGCAAGAGACCCAGTACTTC
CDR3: CASSITSSRQETQYF

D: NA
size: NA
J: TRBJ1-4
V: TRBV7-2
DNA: TGTGCCAGCAGACCCCAGGGGTCAACTAATGAAAAACTGTTTTTT
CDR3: CASRPQGSTNEKLFF

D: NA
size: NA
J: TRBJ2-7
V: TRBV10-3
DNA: TGTGCCATCAGTGAGTCCGGCTACGAGCAGTACTTC
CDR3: CAISESGYEQYF

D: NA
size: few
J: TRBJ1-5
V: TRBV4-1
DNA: TGCGCCAGCAGCCAAGCTTTCGTCCCCGCGAATCAGCCCCAGCATTTT
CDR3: CASSQAFVPANQPQHF

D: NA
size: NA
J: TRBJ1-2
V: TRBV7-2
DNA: TGTGCCAGCAGCTTAGTCAGGGACTATGGCTACACCTTC
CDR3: CASSLVRDYGYTF

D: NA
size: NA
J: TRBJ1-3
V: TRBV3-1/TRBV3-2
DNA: TGTGCCAGCAGCCAAACGACATATATCTCTGGAAACACCATATATTTT
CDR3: CASSQTTYISGNTIYF

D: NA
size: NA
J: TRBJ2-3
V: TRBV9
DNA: TGTGCCAGCAGCGTAACAACAGGGAATAGGGCAGATACGCAGTATTTT
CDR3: CASSVTTGNRADTQYF

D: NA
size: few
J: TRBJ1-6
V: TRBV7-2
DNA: TGTGCCAGCAGATTGGGACATTCCTCTAGTTCACCCCTCCACTTT
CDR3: CASRLGHSSSSPLHF

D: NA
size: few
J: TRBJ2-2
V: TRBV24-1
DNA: TGTGCCACCAGTGATGGAGCGTCGAACACCGGGGAGCTGTTTTTT
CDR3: CATSDGASNTGELFF

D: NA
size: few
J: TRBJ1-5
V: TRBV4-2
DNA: TGTGCCAGCAGCCCGCAGCGGGATCAGCCCCAGCATTTT
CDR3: CASSPQRDQPQHF